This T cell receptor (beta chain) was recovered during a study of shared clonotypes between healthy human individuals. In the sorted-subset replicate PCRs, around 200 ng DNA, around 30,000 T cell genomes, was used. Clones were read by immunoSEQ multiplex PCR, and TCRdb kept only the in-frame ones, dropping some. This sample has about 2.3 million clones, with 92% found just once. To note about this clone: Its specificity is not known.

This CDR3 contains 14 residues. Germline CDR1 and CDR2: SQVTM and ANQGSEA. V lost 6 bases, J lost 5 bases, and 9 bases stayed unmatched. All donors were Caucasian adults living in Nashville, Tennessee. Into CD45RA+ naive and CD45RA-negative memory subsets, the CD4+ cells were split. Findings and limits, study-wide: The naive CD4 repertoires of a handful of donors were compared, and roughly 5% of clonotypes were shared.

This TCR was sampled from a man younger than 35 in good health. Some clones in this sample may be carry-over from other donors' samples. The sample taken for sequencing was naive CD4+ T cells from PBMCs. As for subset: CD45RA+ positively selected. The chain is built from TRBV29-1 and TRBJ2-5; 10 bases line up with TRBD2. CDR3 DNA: TGCAGCGTAATAGAGGCTAGCGGGAGCGAGACCCAGTACTTC. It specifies CSVIEASGSETQYF.